Listed here are 2 T cell receptor beta chains from one sample, sequenced in a study of shared clonotypes between healthy human individuals (dated by TCRdb to the early 2020s). The receptor library was made with the immunoSEQ multiplex PCR assay. The immuneACCESS repertoire file appears here via TCRdb, limited to in-frame rearrangements. These files lack a portion of the clones; in checked studies, under half of the deficit traces to unresolved V genes, and the cause of the others is not known. The sample contains about a million clones, approximately 77% of them found a single time. The ten largest clones capture roughly 0.83% of the sample. The sample taken for sequencing was memory CD4+ T cells from PBMCs. The meaning of the sample's cell subset or site label: CD45RA-negative fraction. The receptors shown here come from a man between 18 and 35 years old in good health. Some clones in this sample may be carry-over from other donors' samples.

This clone appeared a single time. The same CDR3 is also encoded by other DNA sequences in this sample. CDR3 in amino acids: CASSLSGTSTDTQYF. The CDR3 coding sequence is TGCGCCAGCAGCCTGAGTGGGACTAGCACAGATACGCAGTATTTT. V is TRBV4-1 and J is TRBJ2-3; perhaps TRBD2 as D (6 bases). The V gene lost 4 bases and the J gene lost 0 bases, with 11 bases spanning the gap. There are 15 residues in the CDR3. Germline CDR1 is MGHRA and CDR2 is YSYEKL.

The CDR3 is CASSQTGYGYTF. Here the CDR3 DNA reads TGTGCCAGCAGCCAGACAGGGTATGGCTACACCTTC. V is TRBV13 and J is TRBJ1-2, with 7 positions matching TRBD1. The CDR3 spans 12 residues. V was clipped by 5 bases and J by 5 bases; unmatched bases: 2. CDR1 is PRHDT, CDR2 FYEKMQ, per germline (reference sequence).